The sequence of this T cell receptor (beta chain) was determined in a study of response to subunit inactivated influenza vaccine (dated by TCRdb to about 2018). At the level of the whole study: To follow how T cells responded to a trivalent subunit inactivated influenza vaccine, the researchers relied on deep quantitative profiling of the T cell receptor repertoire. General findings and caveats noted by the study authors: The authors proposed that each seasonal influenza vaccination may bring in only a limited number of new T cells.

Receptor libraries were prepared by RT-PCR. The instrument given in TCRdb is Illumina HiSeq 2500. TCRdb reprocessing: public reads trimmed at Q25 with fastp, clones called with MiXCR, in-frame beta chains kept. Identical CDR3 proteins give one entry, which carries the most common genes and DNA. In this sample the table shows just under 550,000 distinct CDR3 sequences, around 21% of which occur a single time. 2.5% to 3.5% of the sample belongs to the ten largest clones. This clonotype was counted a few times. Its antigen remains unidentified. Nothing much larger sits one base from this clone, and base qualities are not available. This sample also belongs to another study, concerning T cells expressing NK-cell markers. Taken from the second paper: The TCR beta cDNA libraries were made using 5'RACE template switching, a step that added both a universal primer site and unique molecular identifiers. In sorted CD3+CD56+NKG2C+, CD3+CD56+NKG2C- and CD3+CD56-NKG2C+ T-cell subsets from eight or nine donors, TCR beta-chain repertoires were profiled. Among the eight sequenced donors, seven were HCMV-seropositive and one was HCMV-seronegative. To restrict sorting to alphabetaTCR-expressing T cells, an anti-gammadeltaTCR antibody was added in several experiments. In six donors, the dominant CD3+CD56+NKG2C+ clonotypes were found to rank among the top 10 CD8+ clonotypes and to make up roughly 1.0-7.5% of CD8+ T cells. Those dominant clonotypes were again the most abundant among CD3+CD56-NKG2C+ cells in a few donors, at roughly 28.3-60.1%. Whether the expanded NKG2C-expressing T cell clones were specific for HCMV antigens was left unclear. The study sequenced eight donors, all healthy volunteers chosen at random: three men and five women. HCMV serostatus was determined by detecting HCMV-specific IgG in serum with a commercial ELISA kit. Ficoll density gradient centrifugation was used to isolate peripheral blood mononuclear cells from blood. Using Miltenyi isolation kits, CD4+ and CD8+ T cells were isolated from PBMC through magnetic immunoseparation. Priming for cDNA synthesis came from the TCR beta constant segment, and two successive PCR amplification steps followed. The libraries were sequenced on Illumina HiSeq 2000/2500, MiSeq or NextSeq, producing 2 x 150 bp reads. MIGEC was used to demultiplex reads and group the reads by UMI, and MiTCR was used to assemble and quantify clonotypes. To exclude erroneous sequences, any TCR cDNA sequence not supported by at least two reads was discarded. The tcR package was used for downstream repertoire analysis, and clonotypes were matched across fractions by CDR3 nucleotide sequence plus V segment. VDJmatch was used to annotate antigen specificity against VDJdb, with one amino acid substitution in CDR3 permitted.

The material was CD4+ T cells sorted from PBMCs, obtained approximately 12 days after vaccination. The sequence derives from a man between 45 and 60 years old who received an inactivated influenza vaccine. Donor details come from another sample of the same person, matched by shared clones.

Here the CDR3 is given as CASSLVTGNNEQFF. The nucleotide sequence is given as TGTGCCAGCAGCTTAGTGACAGGGAATAATGAGCAGTTCTTC. Recombination linked TRBV7-9 to TRBJ2-1; 7 bases in the middle match TRBD1. For CDR1 and CDR2, the germline V gene (reference sequence) lists SEHNR and FQNEAQ. Germline trimming: 1 base from V, 7 bases from J; junction bases outside gene matches: 4. Measured from the cysteine to the phenylalanine, the CDR3 is 14 residues long. The entry retains the CDR3 DNA only, 42 bases that are in frame from base 1.